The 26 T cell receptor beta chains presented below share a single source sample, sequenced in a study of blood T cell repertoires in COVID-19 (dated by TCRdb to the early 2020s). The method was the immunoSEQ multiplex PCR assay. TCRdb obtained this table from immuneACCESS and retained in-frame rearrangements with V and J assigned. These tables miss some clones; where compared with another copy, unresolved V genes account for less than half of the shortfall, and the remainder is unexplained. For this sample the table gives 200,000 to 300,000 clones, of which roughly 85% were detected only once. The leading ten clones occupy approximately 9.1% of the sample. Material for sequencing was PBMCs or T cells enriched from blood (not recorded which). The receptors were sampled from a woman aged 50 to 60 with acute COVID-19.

The CDR3 region is CASSISRDTQYF. The CDR3 DNA reads as TGTGCCAGCAGCATATCCAGAGATACGCAGTATTTT. This chain joins TRBV7-9 and TRBJ2-3; the D is unclear. V gave up 5 bases and J gave up 5 bases, with 8 bases separating them. Looked up from germline, CDR1 is SEHNR and CDR2 is FQNEAQ (reference sequence). The CDR3 loop spans 12 amino acids.

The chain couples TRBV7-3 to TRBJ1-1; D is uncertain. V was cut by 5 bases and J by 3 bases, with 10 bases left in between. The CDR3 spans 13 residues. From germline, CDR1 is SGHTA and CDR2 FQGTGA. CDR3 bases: TGTGCCAGCAGCAGCTACCGGGACACTGAAGCTTTCTTT. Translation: CASSSYRDTEAFF.

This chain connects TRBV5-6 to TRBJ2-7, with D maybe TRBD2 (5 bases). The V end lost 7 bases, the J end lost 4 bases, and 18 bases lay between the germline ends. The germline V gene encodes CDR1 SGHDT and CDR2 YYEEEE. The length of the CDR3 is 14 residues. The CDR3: CASSRGQIGYEQYF. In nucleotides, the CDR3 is TGTGCCAGCTCGAGAGGGCAGATAGGGTACGAGCAGTACTTC.

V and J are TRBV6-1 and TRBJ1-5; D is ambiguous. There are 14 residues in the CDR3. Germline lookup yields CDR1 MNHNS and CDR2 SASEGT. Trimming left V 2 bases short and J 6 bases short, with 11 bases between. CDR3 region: CASSERGNGQPQHF. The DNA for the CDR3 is TGTGCCAGCAGTGAAAGAGGGAATGGTCAGCCCCAGCATTTT.

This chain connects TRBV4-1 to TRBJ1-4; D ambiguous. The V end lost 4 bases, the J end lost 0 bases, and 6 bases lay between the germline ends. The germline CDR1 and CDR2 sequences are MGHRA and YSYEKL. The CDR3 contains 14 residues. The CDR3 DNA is TGCGCCAGCAGCCCGGGAACAACTAATGAAAAACTGTTTTTT. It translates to CASSPGTTNEKLFF.

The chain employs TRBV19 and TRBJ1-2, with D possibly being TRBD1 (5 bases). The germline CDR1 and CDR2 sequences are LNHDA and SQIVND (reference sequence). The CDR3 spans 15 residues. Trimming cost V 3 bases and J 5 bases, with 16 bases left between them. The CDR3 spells CASSIQDVGPYGYTF. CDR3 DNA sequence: TGTGCCAGTAGTATCCAGGACGTGGGGCCATATGGCTACACCTTC.

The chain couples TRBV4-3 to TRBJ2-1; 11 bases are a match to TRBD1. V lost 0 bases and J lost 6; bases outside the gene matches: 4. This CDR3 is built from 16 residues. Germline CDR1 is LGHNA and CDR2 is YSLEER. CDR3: CASSQDQGTGGNEQFF. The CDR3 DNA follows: TGCGCCAGCAGCCAAGATCAGGGGACAGGGGGCAATGAGCAGTTCTTC.

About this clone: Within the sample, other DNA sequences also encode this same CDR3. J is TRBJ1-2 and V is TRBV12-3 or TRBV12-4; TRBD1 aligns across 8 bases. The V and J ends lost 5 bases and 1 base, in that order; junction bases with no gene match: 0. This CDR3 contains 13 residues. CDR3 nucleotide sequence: TGTGCCAGCAGTGGACAGGGTAACTATGGCTACACCTTC. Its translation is CASSGQGNYGYTF.

CDR3 in amino acids: CAWSVRGFFEAFF. As DNA, the CDR3 is TGTGCCTGGAGTGTACGGGGGTTCTTTGAAGCTTTCTTT. J is TRBJ1-1 and V is TRBV30; D may be TRBD1 (5 bases). This CDR3 is 13 amino acids long. Trimming shortened V by 0 bases and J by 7 bases, and 12 bases separated the two germline ends. Germline CDR1 is GTSNPN and CDR2 is SVGIG (reference sequence).

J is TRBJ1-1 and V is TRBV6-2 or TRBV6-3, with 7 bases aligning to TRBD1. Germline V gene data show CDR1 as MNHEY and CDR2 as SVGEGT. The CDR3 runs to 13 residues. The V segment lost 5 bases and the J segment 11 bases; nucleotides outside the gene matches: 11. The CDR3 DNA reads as TGTGCCAGCAGTGATCCTCTGACCAGGGGGGCTTTCTTT. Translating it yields CASSDPLTRGAFF.

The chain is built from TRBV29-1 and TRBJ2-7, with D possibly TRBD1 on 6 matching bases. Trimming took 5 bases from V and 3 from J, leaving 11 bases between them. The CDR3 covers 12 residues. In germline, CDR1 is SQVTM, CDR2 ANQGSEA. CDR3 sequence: CSVSGDGYEQYF. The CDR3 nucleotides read TGCAGCGTTTCAGGGGACGGCTACGAGCAGTACTTC.

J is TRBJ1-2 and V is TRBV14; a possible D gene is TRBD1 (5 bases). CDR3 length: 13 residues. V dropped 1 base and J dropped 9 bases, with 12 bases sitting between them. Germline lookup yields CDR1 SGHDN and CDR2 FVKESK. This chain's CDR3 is CASSQAGSGSYTF. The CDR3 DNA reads TGTGCCAGCAGCCAAGCAGGGTCTGGGAGCTACACCTTC.

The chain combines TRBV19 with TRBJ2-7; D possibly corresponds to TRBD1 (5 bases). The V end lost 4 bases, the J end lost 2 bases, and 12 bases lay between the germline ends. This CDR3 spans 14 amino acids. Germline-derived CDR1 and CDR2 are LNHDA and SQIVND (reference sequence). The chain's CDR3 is CASSTTGHPYEQYF. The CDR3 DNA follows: TGTGCCAGTAGTACCACCGGACACCCCTACGAGCAGTACTTC.

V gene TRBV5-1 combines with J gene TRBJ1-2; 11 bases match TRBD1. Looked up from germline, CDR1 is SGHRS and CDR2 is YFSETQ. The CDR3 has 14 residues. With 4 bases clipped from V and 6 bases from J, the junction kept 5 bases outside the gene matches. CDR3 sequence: CASSTDRGLDGYTF. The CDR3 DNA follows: TGCGCCAGCAGCACGGACAGGGGGCTAGATGGCTACACCTTC.

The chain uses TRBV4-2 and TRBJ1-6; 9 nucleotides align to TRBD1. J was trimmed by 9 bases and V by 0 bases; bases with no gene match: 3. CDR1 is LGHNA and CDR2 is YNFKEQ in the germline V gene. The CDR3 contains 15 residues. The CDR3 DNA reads TGTGCCAGCAGCCAAGAAGGACAGGGGATTTCACCCCTCCACTTT. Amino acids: CASSQEGQGISPLHF.

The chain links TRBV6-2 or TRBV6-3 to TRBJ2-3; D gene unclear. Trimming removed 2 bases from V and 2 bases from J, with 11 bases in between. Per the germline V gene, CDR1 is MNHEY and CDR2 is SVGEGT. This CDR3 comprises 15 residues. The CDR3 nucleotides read TGTGCCAGCAGTTACGATAGCAGACTCACAGATACGCAGTATTTT. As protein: CASSYDSRLTDTQYF.

The CDR3 nucleotides are TGTGCCAGCAGCTTGGCACAGCCTATTGGGAATCAGCCCCAGCATTTT. Residues: CASSLAQPIGNQPQHF. This rearrangement joins TRBV5-5 to TRBJ1-5, with D hard to call. The CDR3 runs 16 residues. The V gene's germline CDR1 is SGHKS and CDR2 YYEKEE (reference sequence). V was pared by 0 bases and J by 4 bases, with 14 bases between.

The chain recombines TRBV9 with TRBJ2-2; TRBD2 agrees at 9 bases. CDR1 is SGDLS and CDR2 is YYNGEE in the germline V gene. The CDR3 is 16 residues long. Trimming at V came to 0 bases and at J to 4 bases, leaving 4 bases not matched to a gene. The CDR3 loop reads CASSVASGGITGELFF. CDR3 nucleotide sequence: TGTGCCAGCAGCGTAGCAAGCGGGGGGATCACCGGGGAGCTGTTTTTT.

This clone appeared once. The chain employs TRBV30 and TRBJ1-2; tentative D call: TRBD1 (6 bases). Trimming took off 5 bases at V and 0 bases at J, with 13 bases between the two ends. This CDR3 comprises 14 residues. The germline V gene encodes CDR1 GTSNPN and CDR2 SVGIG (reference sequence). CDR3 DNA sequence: TGTGCCTGGGGCCTCAGGGGAGCTAACTATGGCTACACCTTC. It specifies CAWGLRGANYGYTF.

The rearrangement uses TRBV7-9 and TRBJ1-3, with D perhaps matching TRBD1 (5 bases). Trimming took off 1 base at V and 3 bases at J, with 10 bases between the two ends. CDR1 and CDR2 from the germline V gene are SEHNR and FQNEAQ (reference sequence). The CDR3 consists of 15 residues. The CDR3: CASSLGGASGNTIYF. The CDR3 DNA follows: TGTGCCAGCAGCTTAGGTGGGGCGAGTGGAAACACCATATATTTT.

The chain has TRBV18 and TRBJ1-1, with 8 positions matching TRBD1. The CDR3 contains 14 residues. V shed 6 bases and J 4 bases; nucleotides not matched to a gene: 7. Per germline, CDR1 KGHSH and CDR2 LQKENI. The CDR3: CASSLTGGGTEAFF. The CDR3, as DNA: TGTGCCAGCTCGCTTACAGGGGGGGGCACTGAAGCTTTCTTT.

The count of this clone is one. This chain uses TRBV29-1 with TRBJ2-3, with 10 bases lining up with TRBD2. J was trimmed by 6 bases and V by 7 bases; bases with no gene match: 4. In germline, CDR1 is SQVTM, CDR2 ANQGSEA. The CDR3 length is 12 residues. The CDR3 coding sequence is TGCAGCGAGAGGACTAGCGGTGATACGCAGTATTTT. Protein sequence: CSERTSGDTQYF.

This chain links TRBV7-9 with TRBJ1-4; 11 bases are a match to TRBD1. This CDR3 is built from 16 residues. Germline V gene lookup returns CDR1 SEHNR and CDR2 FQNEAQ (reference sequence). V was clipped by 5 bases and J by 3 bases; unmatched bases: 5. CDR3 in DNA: TGTGCCAGCAGCCCCGGACAGGGGGCCGCTAATGAAAAACTGTTTTTT. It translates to CASSPGQGAANEKLFF.

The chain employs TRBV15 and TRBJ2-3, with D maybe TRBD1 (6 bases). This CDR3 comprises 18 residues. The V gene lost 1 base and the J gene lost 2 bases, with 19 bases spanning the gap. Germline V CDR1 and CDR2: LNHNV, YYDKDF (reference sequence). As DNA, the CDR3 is TGTGCCACCAGCAGAGGGGGTCACAGGGTCCGGACCACAGATACGCAGTATTTT. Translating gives CATSRGGHRVRTTDTQYF.

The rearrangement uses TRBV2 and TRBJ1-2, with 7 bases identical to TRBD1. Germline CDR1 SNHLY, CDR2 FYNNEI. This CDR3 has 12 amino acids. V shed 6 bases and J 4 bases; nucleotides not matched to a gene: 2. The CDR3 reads CASRGDSYGYTF. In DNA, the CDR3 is TGTGCCAGCAGGGGGGACAGCTATGGCTACACCTTC.

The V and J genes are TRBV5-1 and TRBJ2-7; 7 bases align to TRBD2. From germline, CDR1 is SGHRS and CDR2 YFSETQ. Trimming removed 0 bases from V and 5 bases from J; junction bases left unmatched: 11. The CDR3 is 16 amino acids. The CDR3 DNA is TGCGCCAGCAGCTTGGGACTAGCCTGGGGGTCCCACGAGCAGTACTTC. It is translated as CASSLGLAWGSHEQYF. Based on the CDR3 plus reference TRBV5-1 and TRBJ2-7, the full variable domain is KAGVTQTPRYLIKTRGQQVTLSCSPISGHRSVSWYQQTPGQGLQFLFEYFSETQRNKGNFPGRFSGRQFSNSRSEMNVSTLELGDSALYLCASSLGLAWGSHEQYFGPGTRLTVT.